Here is one T cell receptor beta chain with its context. Measured with immunoSEQ multiplex PCR; TCRdb has only the in-frame clones, and not every one. The sample lists 71,000 or so clones; 85% to 90% were seen once. The data derive from a study of PD-L1 blockade in urothelial cancer. Study at large: Per blood sample, T cells had a median of approximately 150,000.

Urothelial carcinoma, locally advanced or metastatic, affected the patients. Germline trimming cut 1 base from V and 5 bases from J; bases unmatched to any gene: 7. The CDR3 length is 17 residues. Germline CDR1 and CDR2: MGHDK and SYGVNS. The V and J genes are TRBV25-1 and TRBJ2-3, with 12 bases fitting TRBD2. This TCR was recovered from a man in his fifties or sixties with urothelial cancer. Sequenced here: PBMCs, sampled around atezolizumab (anti-PD-L1) treatment. The CDR3 is CASSEFLAGGPKDTQYF. The CDR3 DNA sequence: TGTGCCAGCAGTGAATTTCTAGCGGGAGGGCCAAAAGATACGCAGTATTTT. The full variable domain, in which reference TRBV25-1 and TRBJ2-3 provide the parts outside the CDR3, is EADIYQTPRYLVIGTGKKITLECSQTMGHDKMYWYQQDPGMELHLIHYSYGVNSTEKGDLSSESTVSRIRTEHFPLTLESARPSHTSQYLCASSEFLAGGPKDTQYFGPGTRLTVL.